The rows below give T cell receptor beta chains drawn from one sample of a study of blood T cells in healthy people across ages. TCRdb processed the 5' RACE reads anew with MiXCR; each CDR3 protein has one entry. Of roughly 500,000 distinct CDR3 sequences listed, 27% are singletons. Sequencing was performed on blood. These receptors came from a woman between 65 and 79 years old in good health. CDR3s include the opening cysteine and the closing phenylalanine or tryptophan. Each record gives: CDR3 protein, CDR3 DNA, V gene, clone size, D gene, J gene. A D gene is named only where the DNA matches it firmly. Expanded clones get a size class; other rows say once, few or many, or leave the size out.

cdr3_aa: CASSQDLTENYEQYF
cdr3_nt: TGTGCCAGCAGCCAAGATCTTACAGAGAACTACGAGCAGTACTTC
v_call: TRBV4-2
clone_size: many
d_call: .
j_call: TRBJ2-7

cdr3_aa: CSASRVRQEETQYF
cdr3_nt: TGCAGTGCTAGCAGGGTTCGCCAAGAGGAGACCCAGTACTTC
v_call: TRBV20-1
clone_size: few
d_call: .
j_call: TRBJ2-5

cdr3_aa: CASSPQGSGYNEQFF
cdr3_nt: TGTGCCAGCTCACCACAGGGTAGTGGCTACAATGAGCAGTTCTTC
v_call: TRBV18
clone_size: .
d_call: .
j_call: TRBJ2-1

cdr3_aa: CASSLGDGKLFF
cdr3_nt: TGTGCCAGCAGCTTAGGTGACGGGAAACTGTTTTTT
v_call: TRBV7-9
clone_size: .
d_call: .
j_call: TRBJ1-4

cdr3_aa: CATSPGRVVNTGELFF
cdr3_nt: TGTGCCACAAGTCCAGGCCGGGTGGTCAACACCGGGGAGCTGTTTTTT
v_call: TRBV24-1
clone_size: .
d_call: .
j_call: TRBJ2-2

cdr3_aa: CASSSKSGDQTQYF
cdr3_nt: TGTGCCAGCAGTTCGAAATCAGGGGACCAGACCCAGTACTTC
v_call: TRBV2
clone_size: .
d_call: .
j_call: TRBJ2-5

cdr3_aa: CASSLKFKGLEAFF
cdr3_nt: TGTGCCAGCAGTCTAAAGTTCAAGGGCCTTGAAGCTTTCTTT
v_call: TRBV6-6
clone_size: few
d_call: .
j_call: TRBJ1-1

cdr3_aa: CSASSSKGYGYTF
cdr3_nt: TGCAGTGCTAGTTCTTCAAAGGGCTATGGCTACACCTTC
v_call: TRBV20-1
clone_size: .
d_call: .
j_call: TRBJ1-2

cdr3_aa: CASSYDVSSYNEQFF
cdr3_nt: TGTGCCAGCAGTTATGATGTGAGCTCCTACAATGAGCAGTTCTTC
v_call: TRBV9
clone_size: .
d_call: .
j_call: TRBJ2-1

cdr3_aa: CASSPGQGGSIQYF
cdr3_nt: TGTGCCAGCAGCCCTGGACAGGGAGGGAGCATTCAGTACTTC
v_call: TRBV3-1
clone_size: .
d_call: .
j_call: TRBJ2-4